Listed below are T cell receptor beta chains from one sample, sequenced in a study of T cell clonotyping in hematopoietic cell transplantation. Clones were sequenced by immunoSEQ multiplex PCR, and TCRdb holds only the in-frame ones, with some missing. This repertoire shows 11,000 to 15,000 clones, around 62% found once; its top ten account for around 9.3%. The sequenced sample was PBMCs. These receptors originate from a human donor who either received an allogeneic hematopoietic cell transplant for a myeloid malignancy or was a related donor (not recorded which). Some clones in this sample may be carry-over from other donors' samples. Both conserved end residues are part of each CDR3. D genes are given only for firm matches. The size entry is marked missing in some rows and otherwise reads once, few, many or a size class.

v_call: TRBV30; d_call: NA; j_call: TRBJ2-7; clone_size: once; cdr3_aa: CAWSSAPAGLEQYF; cdr3_nt: TGTGCCTGGAGTTCAGCCCCGGCAGGGCTCGAGCAGTACTTC
v_call: TRBV19; d_call: NA; j_call: TRBJ1-2; clone_size: few; cdr3_aa: CASSRWADYGYTF; cdr3_nt: TGTGCCAGTAGTCGATGGGCGGACTATGGCTACACCTTC
v_call: TRBV28; d_call: NA; j_call: TRBJ1-2; clone_size: NA; cdr3_aa: CASITRVSGPNYGYTF; cdr3_nt: TGTGCCAGCATCACGAGAGTTTCCGGGCCCAACTATGGCTACACCTTC
v_call: TRBV28; d_call: NA; j_call: TRBJ2-7; clone_size: NA; cdr3_aa: CASSLEDPSYEQYF; cdr3_nt: TGTGCCAGCAGTTTGGAGGACCCCTCCTACGAGCAGTACTTC
v_call: TRBV28; d_call: TRBD1; j_call: TRBJ2-4; clone_size: NA; cdr3_aa: CASSFVRSTGGQNIQYF; cdr3_nt: TGTGCCAGCAGTTTCGTCCGCTCGACAGGGGGGCAAAACATTCAGTACTTC
v_call: TRBV30; d_call: NA; j_call: TRBJ2-7; clone_size: NA; cdr3_aa: CAWKVLGGEQYF; cdr3_nt: TGTGCCTGGAAGGTTTTAGGGGGCGAGCAGTACTTC
v_call: TRBV6-1; d_call: NA; j_call: TRBJ1-4; clone_size: NA; cdr3_aa: CATGVLGEKLFF; cdr3_nt: TGTGCCACCGGCGTTCTTGGTGAAAAACTGTTTTTT
v_call: TRBV28; d_call: TRBD2; j_call: TRBJ2-7; clone_size: NA; cdr3_aa: CASSPQRLAGYEQYF; cdr3_nt: TGTGCCAGCAGTCCACAAAGACTAGCGGGCTACGAGCAGTACTTC
v_call: TRBV4-2; d_call: NA; j_call: TRBJ2-7; clone_size: few; cdr3_aa: CASSPDSDYEQYF; cdr3_nt: TGTGCCAGCAGCCCTGATAGCGACTACGAGCAGTACTTC
v_call: TRBV4-3; d_call: NA; j_call: TRBJ1-3; clone_size: NA; cdr3_aa: CASSQGAASGNTIYF; cdr3_nt: TGCGCCAGCAGCCAAGGGGCCGCCTCTGGAAACACCATATATTTT
v_call: TRBV30; d_call: NA; j_call: TRBJ2-6; clone_size: few; cdr3_aa: CAWGVSGANVLTF; cdr3_nt: TGTGCCTGGGGAGTCTCTGGGGCCAACGTCCTGACTTTC
v_call: TRBV5-1; d_call: TRBD2; j_call: TRBJ2-7; clone_size: few; cdr3_aa: CASSITSGSSYEQYF; cdr3_nt: TGCGCCAGCAGCATCACTAGCGGGAGCTCCTACGAGCAGTACTTC
v_call: TRBV19; d_call: NA; j_call: TRBJ2-3; clone_size: NA; cdr3_aa: CASGPGTDTQYF; cdr3_nt: TGTGCCAGTGGCCCGGGGACAGATACGCAGTATTTT
v_call: TRBV29-1; d_call: TRBD1; j_call: TRBJ1-2; clone_size: NA; cdr3_aa: CSAGGQGDGYTF; cdr3_nt: TGCAGCGCCGGAGGACAGGGAGATGGCTACACCTTC
v_call: TRBV4-1; d_call: NA; j_call: TRBJ1-6; clone_size: NA; cdr3_aa: CASSPDRLGSPLHF; cdr3_nt: TGCGCCAGCAGCCCCGACAGGCTTGGGTCACCCCTCCACTTT
v_call: TRBV20-1; d_call: NA; j_call: TRBJ1-2; clone_size: few; cdr3_aa: CSARVTFFYTF; cdr3_nt: TGCAGTGCTAGAGTGACCTTTTTCTACACCTTC
v_call: TRBV4-1; d_call: NA; j_call: TRBJ2-2; clone_size: NA; cdr3_aa: CASSLTLQGSGTGELFF; cdr3_nt: TGCGCCAGCAGTCTTACCCTACAGGGATCGGGCACCGGGGAGCTGTTTTTT
v_call: TRBV6-5; d_call: NA; j_call: TRBJ1-2; clone_size: once; cdr3_aa: CAGTLKGSPHYGYTF; cdr3_nt: TGTGCCGGCACCCTAAAGGGTTCCCCTCACTATGGCTACACCTTC
v_call: TRBV5-6; d_call: TRBD2; j_call: TRBJ2-5; clone_size: NA; cdr3_aa: CASSLLNLAGGETQYF; cdr3_nt: TGTGCCAGCAGCTTGTTGAATCTAGCGGGTGGGGAGACCCAGTACTTC
v_call: TRBV10-3; d_call: NA; j_call: TRBJ1-4; clone_size: NA; cdr3_aa: CAISEGGAANEKLFF; cdr3_nt: TGTGCCATCAGTGAAGGGGGGGCGGCTAATGAAAAACTGTTTTTT
v_call: TRBV30; d_call: TRBD1; j_call: TRBJ2-1; clone_size: NA; cdr3_aa: CAWSVTGQAFYEQFF; cdr3_nt: TGTGCCTGGAGTGTGACGGGACAGGCCTTCTATGAGCAGTTCTTC
v_call: TRBV4-3; d_call: NA; j_call: TRBJ2-2; clone_size: NA; cdr3_aa: CASSQNDGELFF; cdr3_nt: TGCGCCAGCAGCCAAAACGACGGGGAGCTGTTTTTT
v_call: TRBV7-9; d_call: NA; j_call: TRBJ1-2; clone_size: few; cdr3_aa: CASSLVGAEDGYTF; cdr3_nt: TGTGCCAGCAGCTTAGTGGGGGCAGAAGATGGCTACACCTTC
v_call: TRBV2; d_call: TRBD1; j_call: TRBJ1-2; clone_size: NA; cdr3_aa: CASSPQGVSGYTF; cdr3_nt: TGTGCCAGCAGTCCACAGGGGGTTTCTGGCTACACCTTC
v_call: TRBV29-1; d_call: NA; j_call: TRBJ1-1; clone_size: NA; cdr3_aa: CSVVPGVEAFF; cdr3_nt: TGCAGCGTTGTTCCAGGGGTTGAAGCTTTCTTT
v_call: TRBV29-1; d_call: TRBD2; j_call: TRBJ2-7; clone_size: NA; cdr3_aa: CSVRTSGSGEQYF; cdr3_nt: TGCAGCGTTAGGACTAGCGGGAGTGGCGAGCAGTACTTC
v_call: TRBV30; d_call: NA; j_call: TRBJ2-7; clone_size: few; cdr3_aa: CAWSANGYEQYF; cdr3_nt: TGTGCCTGGAGTGCCAACGGCTACGAGCAGTACTTC
v_call: TRBV5-1; d_call: NA; j_call: TRBJ2-3; clone_size: NA; cdr3_aa: CASSLERGTDTQYF; cdr3_nt: TGCGCCAGCAGCTTGGAGCGGGGCACAGATACGCAGTATTTT
v_call: TRBV6-6; d_call: TRBD1; j_call: TRBJ1-6; clone_size: NA; cdr3_aa: CASRTGAAWNSPLHF; cdr3_nt: TGTGCCAGCAGGACAGGGGCAGCGTGGAATTCACCCCTCCACTTT
v_call: TRBV28; d_call: TRBD1; j_call: TRBJ2-7; clone_size: few; cdr3_aa: CASSVGQGYEQYF; cdr3_nt: TGTGCCAGCAGTGTGGGACAGGGCTACGAGCAGTACTTC
v_call: TRBV29-1; d_call: TRBD1; j_call: TRBJ1-5; clone_size: NA; cdr3_aa: CSVAGTDNQPQHF; cdr3_nt: TGCAGCGTTGCCGGGACAGATAATCAGCCCCAGCATTTT
v_call: TRBV6-5; d_call: NA; j_call: TRBJ2-7; clone_size: few; cdr3_aa: CASSLGVQGLYEQYF; cdr3_nt: TGTGCCAGCAGTTTGGGTGTACAGGGACTCTACGAGCAGTACTTC
v_call: TRBV30; d_call: NA; j_call: TRBJ1-5; clone_size: once; cdr3_aa: CAWSAQVYRGGNQPQHF; cdr3_nt: TGTGCCTGGAGTGCGCAGGTCTATCGAGGAGGCAATCAGCCCCAGCATTTT
v_call: TRBV6-5; d_call: TRBD1; j_call: TRBJ1-5; clone_size: NA; cdr3_aa: CASSYSVAGGQPQHF; cdr3_nt: TGTGCCAGCAGTTACTCTGTGGCAGGGGGCCAGCCCCAGCATTTT
v_call: TRBV11-2; d_call: TRBD1; j_call: TRBJ1-3; clone_size: few; cdr3_aa: CASSLEQGNTIYF; cdr3_nt: TGTGCCAGCAGCTTAGAACAGGGGAACACCATATATTTT
v_call: TRBV19; d_call: NA; j_call: TRBJ1-5; clone_size: NA; cdr3_aa: CASSISLGARGTQPQHF; cdr3_nt: TGTGCCAGTAGTATTTCCCTGGGAGCCAGGGGCACTCAGCCCCAGCATTTT
v_call: TRBV7-6; d_call: TRBD1; j_call: TRBJ2-5; clone_size: few; cdr3_aa: CASSQNRGGETQYF; cdr3_nt: TGTGCCAGCAGCCAGAACAGGGGCGGGGAGACCCAGTACTTC
v_call: TRBV4-3; d_call: TRBD2; j_call: TRBJ2-7; clone_size: NA; cdr3_aa: CASSQDPWGGRYEQYF; cdr3_nt: TGCGCCAGCAGCCAAGACCCATGGGGGGGTCGCTACGAGCAGTACTTC
v_call: TRBV4-1; d_call: NA; j_call: TRBJ2-3; clone_size: NA; cdr3_aa: CASSLSGTFTDTQYF; cdr3_nt: TGCGCCAGCAGCCTGAGCGGAACTTTCACAGATACGCAGTATTTT
v_call: TRBV19; d_call: TRBD1; j_call: TRBJ1-5; clone_size: NA; cdr3_aa: CASSIWTGDQPQHF; cdr3_nt: TGTGCCAGTAGTATTTGGACAGGGGATCAGCCCCAGCATTTT
v_call: TRBV7-7; d_call: TRBD1; j_call: TRBJ1-5; clone_size: NA; cdr3_aa: CASSWDRGRQPQHF; cdr3_nt: TGTGCCAGCAGCTGGGACAGGGGGAGGCAGCCCCAGCATTTT
v_call: TRBV7-2; d_call: TRBD1; j_call: TRBJ2-5; clone_size: once; cdr3_aa: CASSQAGGQETQYF; cdr3_nt: TGTGCCAGCAGCCAGGCAGGGGGCCAAGAGACCCAGTACTTC
v_call: TRBV14; d_call: NA; j_call: TRBJ2-3; clone_size: NA; cdr3_aa: CASSPSGDLGAWTQYF; cdr3_nt: TGTGCCAGCAGCCCATCGGGAGACTTGGGGGCTTGGACGCAGTATTTT
v_call: TRBV2; d_call: NA; j_call: TRBJ1-2; clone_size: NA; cdr3_aa: CASADGFSGVGYTF; cdr3_nt: TGTGCCAGCGCAGACGGGTTCTCGGGGGTTGGCTACACCTTC
v_call: TRBV19; d_call: TRBD1; j_call: TRBJ2-5; clone_size: few; cdr3_aa: CASSIDFQGAQYF; cdr3_nt: TGTGCCAGTAGTATAGATTTCCAGGGGGCGCAGTACTTC
v_call: TRBV30; d_call: NA; j_call: TRBJ2-1; clone_size: NA; cdr3_aa: CAWSGGEDGAYEQFF; cdr3_nt: TGTGCCTGGAGTGGGGGTGAGGACGGAGCCTACGAGCAGTTCTTC
v_call: TRBV27; d_call: NA; j_call: TRBJ2-5; clone_size: NA; cdr3_aa: CASSSSTGIPETQYF; cdr3_nt: TGTGCCAGCAGTTCCTCGACCGGAATACCGGAGACCCAGTACTTC